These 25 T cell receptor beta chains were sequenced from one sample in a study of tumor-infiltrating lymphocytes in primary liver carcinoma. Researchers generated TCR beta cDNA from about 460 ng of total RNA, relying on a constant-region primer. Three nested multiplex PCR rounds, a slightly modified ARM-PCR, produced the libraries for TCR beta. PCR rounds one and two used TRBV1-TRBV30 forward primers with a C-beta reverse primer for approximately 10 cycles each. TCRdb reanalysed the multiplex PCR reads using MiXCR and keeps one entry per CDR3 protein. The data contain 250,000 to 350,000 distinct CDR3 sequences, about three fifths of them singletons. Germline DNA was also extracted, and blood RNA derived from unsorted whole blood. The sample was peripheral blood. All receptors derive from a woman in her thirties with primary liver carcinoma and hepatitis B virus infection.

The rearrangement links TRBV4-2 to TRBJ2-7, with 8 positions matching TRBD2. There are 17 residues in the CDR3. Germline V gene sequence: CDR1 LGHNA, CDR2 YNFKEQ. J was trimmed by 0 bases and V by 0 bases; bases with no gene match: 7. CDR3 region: CASSQELAVLSSYEQYF. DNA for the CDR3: TGTGCCAGCAGCCAAGAACTAGCGGTACTAAGCTCCTACGAGCAGTACTTC.

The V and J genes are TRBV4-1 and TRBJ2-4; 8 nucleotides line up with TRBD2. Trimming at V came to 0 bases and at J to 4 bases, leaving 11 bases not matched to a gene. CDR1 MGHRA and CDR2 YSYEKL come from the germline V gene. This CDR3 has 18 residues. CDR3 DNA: TGCGCCAGCAGCCAAGATCCGGGAGGGGTCATCTTAAAAAACATTCAGTACTTC. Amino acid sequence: CASSQDPGGVILKNIQYF.

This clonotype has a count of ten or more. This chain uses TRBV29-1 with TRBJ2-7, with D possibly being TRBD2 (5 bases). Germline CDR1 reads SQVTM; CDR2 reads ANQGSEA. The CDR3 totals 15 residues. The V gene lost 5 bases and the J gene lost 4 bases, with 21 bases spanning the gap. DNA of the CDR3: TGCAGCGTTAGAGAGGGATCGTGGACCACTTACGAGCAGTACTTC. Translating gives CSVREGSWTTYEQYF.

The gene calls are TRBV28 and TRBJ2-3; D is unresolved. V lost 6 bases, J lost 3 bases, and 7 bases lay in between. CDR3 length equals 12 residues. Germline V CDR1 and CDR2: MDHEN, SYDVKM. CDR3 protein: CASRTPTDTQYF. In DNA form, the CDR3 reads TGTGCCAGCAGGACCCCAACAGATACGCAGTATTTT.

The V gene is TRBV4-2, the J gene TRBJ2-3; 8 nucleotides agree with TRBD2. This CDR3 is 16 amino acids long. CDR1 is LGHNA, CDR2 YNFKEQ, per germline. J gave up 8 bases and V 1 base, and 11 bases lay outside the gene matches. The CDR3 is CASSQASGRRNGTQYF. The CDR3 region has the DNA TGTGCCAGCAGCCAAGCTAGCGGGCGAAGGAACGGTACGCAGTATTTT.

CDR3 protein: CASSALESYNEQFF. In DNA, the CDR3 is TGCGCCAGCAGCGCCCTTGAGTCCTACAATGAGCAGTTCTTC. The chain links TRBV5-1 to TRBJ2-1; D is uncertain. Germline assignment: CDR1 SGHRS and CDR2 YFSETQ. V lost 4 bases, J lost 1 base, and 9 bases lay in between. The length of the CDR3 is 14 residues.

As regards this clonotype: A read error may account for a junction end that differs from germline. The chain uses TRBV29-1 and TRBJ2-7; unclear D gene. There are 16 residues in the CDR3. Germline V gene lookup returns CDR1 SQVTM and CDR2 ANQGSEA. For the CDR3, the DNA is TGTGGCGTTGGGATGGCGTCCTACACCCTCTCCTACGAGCAGTACTTC. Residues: CGVGMASYTLSYEQYF.

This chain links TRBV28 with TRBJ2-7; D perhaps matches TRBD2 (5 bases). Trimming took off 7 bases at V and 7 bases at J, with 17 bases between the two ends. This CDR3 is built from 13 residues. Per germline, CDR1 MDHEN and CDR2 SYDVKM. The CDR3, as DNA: TGTGCCAGCACCGGTGACGAGCCGGGGGAGCAGTACTTC. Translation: CASTGDEPGEQYF. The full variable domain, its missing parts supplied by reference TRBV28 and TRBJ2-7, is DVKVTQSSRYLVKRTGEKVFLECVQDMDHENMFWYRQDPGLGLRLIYFSYDVKMKEKGDIPEGYSVSREKKERFSLILESASTNQTSMYLCASTGDEPGEQYFGPGTRLTVT.

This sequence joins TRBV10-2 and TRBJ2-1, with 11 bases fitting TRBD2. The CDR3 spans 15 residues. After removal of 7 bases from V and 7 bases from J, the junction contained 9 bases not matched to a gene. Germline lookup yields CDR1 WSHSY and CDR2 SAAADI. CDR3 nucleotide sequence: TGCGCCAGCAACAAGCTAGCGGGAGGACGAAATGAGCAGTTCTTC. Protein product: CASNKLAGGRNEQFF.

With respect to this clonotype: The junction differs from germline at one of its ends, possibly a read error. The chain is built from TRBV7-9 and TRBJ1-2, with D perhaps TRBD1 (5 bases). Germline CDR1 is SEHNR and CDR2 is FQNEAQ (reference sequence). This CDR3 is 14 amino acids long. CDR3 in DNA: TGTGCCAGCAGCTTCCGGGACGGCTTGCACGGCTACGCCTTC. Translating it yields CASSFRDGLHGYAF.

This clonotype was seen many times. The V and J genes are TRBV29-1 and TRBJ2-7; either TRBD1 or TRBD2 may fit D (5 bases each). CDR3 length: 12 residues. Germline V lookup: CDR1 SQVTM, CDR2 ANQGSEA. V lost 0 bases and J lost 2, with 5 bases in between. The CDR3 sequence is CSVEEGAYEQYF. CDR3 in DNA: TGCAGCGTTGAAGAGGGGGCCTACGAGCAGTACTTC.

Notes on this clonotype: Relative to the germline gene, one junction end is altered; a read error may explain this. CDR3: CVSSLAGGQGRGGYTF. CDR3 DNA sequence: TGTGTCAGCAGCTTAGCGGGGGGACAGGGTCGCGGTGGCTACACCTTC. V usage is TRBV7-9 and J usage is TRBJ1-2; 9 bases line up with TRBD1. The CDR3 is 16 amino acids. Germline V CDR1 and CDR2: SEHNR, FQNEAQ (reference sequence). Full variable domain (outside the CDR3, taken from reference TRBV7-9 and TRBJ1-2): DTGVSQNPRHKITKRGQNVTFRCDPISEHNRLYWYRQTLGQGPEFLTYFQNEAQLEKSRLLSDRFSAERPKGSFSTLEIQRTEQGDSAMYLCVSSLAGGQGRGGYTFGSGTRLTVV.

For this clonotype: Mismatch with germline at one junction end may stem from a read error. The CDR3 loop is CAGRPDRGTEAFF. CDR3 in DNA: TGTGCCGGCAGGCCGGATAGGGGCACTGAAGCTTTCTTT. The chain is built from TRBV6-5 and TRBJ1-1, with D perhaps TRBD1 (5 bases). This CDR3 region has 13 residues. Germline values: CDR1 MNHEY, CDR2 SVGAGI.

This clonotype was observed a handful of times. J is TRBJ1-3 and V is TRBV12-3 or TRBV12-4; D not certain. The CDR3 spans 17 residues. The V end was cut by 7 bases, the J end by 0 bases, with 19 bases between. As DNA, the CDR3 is TGTGCCAGCAACCTACTGGGAGGGAAACTCTCTGGAAACACCATATATTTT. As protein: CASNLLGGKLSGNTIYF.

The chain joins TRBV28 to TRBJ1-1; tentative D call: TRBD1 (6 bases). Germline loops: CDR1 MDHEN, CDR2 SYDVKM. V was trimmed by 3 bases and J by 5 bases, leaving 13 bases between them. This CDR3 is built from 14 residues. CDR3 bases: TGTGCCAGCAGTTTGGCAGGGGATTGGACTGAAGCTTTCTTT. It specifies CASSLAGDWTEAFF.

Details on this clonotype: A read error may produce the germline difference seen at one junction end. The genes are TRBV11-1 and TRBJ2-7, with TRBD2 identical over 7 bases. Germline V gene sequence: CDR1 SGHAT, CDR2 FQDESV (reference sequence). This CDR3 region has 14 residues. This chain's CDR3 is CARSLAEQVYEQYF. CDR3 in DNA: TGTGCCCGCAGCCTAGCGGAACAGGTCTACGAACAGTACTTC.

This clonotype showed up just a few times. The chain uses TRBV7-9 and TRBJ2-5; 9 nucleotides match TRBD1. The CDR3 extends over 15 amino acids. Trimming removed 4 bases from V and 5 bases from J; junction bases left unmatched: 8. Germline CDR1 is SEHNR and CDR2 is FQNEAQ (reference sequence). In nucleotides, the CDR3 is TGTGCCAGCAGCTCCTACAGGGGGCCAAGGGAGACCCAGTACTTC. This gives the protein CASSSYRGPRETQYF. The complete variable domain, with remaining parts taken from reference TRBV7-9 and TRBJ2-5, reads DTGVSQNPRHKITKRGQNVTFRCDPISEHNRLYWYRQTLGQGPEFLTYFQNEAQLEKSRLLSDRFSAERPKGSFSTLEIQRTEQGDSAMYLCASSSYRGPRETQYFGPGTRLLVL.

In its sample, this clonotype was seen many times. CDR3 loop: CASRPRGNEQFF. The CDR3 region has the DNA TGTGCCAGCAGGCCCAGGGGCAATGAGCAGTTCTTC. The chain recombines TRBV6-5 with TRBJ2-1; tentatively, D is TRBD1 (6 bases). With 6 bases removed from V and 6 bases from J, the gap between germline ends came to 9 bases. This CDR3 is 12 amino acids long. The germline CDR1 and CDR2 sequences are MNHEY and SVGAGI.

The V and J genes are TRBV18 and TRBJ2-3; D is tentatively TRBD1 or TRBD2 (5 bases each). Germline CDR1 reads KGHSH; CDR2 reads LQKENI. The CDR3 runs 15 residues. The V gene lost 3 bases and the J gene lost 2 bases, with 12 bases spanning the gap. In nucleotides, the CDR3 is TGTGCCAGCTCACCTCCGGGGCCCTACACAGATACGCAGTATTTT. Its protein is CASSPPGPYTDTQYF.

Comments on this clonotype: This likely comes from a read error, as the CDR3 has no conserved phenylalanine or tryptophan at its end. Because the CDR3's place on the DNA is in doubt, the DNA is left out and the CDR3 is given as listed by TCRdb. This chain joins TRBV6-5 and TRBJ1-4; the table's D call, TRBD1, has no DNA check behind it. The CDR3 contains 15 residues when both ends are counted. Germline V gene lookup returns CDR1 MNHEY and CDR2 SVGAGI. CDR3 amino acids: CASSYGGATNEKLFY.

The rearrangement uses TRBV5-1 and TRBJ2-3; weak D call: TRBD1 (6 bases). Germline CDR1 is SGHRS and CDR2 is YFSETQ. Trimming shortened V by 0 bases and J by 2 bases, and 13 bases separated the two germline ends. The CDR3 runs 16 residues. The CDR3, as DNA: TGCGCCAGCAGCTTGGGAGGGGACAAACACACAGATACGCAGTATTTT. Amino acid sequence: CASSLGGDKHTDTQYF.

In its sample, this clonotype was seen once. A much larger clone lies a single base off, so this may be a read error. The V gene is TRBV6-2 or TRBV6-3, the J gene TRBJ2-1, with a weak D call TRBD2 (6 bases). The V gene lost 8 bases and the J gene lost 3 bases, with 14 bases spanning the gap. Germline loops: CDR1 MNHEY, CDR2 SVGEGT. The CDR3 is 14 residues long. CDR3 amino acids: CASRSSVFYNEQFF. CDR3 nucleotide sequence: TGTGCCAGCCGGTCTAGCGTGTTCTACAATGAGCAGTTCTTC.

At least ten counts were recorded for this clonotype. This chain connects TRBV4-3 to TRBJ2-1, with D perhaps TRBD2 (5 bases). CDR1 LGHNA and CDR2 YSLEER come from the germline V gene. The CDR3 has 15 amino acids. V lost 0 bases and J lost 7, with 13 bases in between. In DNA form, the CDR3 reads TGCGCCAGCAGCCAAGATCCGTTTAGCGAGAATGAGCAGTTCTTC. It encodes CASSQDPFSENEQFF.

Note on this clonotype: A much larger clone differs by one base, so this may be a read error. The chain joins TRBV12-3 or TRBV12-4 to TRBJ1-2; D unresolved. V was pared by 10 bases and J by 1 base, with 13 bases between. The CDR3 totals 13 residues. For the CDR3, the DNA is TGTGCCACACAGTCGATCGATAACTATGGCTACACCTTC. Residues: CATQSIDNYGYTF.

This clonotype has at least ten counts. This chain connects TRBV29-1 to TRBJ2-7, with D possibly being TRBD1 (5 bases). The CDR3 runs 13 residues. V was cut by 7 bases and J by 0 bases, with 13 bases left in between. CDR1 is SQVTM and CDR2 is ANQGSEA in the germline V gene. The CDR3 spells CSAADTDSYEQYF. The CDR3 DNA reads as TGCAGCGCCGCGGACACAGACTCCTACGAGCAGTACTTC.